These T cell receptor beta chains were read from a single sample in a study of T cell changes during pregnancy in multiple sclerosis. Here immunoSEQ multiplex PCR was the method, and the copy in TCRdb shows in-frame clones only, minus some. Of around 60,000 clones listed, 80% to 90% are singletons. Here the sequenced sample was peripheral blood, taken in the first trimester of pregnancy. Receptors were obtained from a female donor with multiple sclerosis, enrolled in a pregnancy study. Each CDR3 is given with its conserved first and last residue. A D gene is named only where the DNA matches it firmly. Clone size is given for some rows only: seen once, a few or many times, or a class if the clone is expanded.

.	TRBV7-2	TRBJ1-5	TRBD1	CASSAAGTGNGQPQHF	TGTGCCAGCAGCGCAGCGGGGACAGGGAACGGTCAGCCCCAGCATTTT
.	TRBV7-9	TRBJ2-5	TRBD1	CASSSGQGVAETQYF	TGTGCCAGCAGCTCGGGACAGGGGGTTGCAGAGACCCAGTACTTC
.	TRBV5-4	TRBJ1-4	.	CASSDTSNEKLFF	TGTGCCAGCAGTGACACCTCTAATGAAAAACTGTTTTTT
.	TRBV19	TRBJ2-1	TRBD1	CASSLQGSSYNEQFF	TGTGCCAGTAGTCTACAGGGGAGCTCCTACAATGAGCAGTTCTTC
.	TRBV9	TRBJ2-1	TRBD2	CASSVEASGYNEQFF	TGTGCCAGCAGCGTAGAGGCTAGCGGTTACAATGAGCAGTTCTTC
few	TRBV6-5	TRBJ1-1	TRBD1	CASGGDREITEAFF	TGTGCCAGCGGGGGGGACAGGGAGATCACTGAAGCTTTCTTT
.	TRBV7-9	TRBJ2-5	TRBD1	CASSLSRTGNKETQYF	TGTGCCAGCAGCTTATCTCGGACAGGCAACAAAGAGACCCAGTACTTC
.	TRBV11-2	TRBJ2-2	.	CASSALSAGDTGELFF	TGTGCCAGCAGCGCCCTATCGGCTGGAGACACCGGGGAGCTGTTTTTT
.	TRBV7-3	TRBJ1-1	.	CASSPSQENTEAFF	TGTGCCAGCAGCCCATCACAGGAGAACACTGAAGCTTTCTTT
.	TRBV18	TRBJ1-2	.	CASSPPSFSHGYTF	TGTGCCAGCTCACCACCGTCGTTTAGTCATGGCTACACCTTC
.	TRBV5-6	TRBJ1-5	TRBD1	CASSLGTGVNQPQHF	TGTGCCAGCAGCTTGGGGACAGGGGTAAATCAGCCCCAGCATTTT
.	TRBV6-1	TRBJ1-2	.	CASSVSPVAPGYRYGYTF	TGTGCCAGCAGTGTCTCCCCAGTTGCGCCAGGTTACCGCTATGGCTACACCTTC
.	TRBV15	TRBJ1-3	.	CATSRGGGNTIYF	TGTGCCACCAGCAGGGGAGGAGGAAACACCATATATTTT
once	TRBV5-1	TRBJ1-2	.	CASSPEGVGYTF	TGCGCCAGCAGCCCGGAGGGCGTTGGCTACACCTTC
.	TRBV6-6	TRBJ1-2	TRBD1	CASINPDRGYGYTF	TGTGCCAGCATAAACCCGGACAGGGGGTATGGCTACACCTTC